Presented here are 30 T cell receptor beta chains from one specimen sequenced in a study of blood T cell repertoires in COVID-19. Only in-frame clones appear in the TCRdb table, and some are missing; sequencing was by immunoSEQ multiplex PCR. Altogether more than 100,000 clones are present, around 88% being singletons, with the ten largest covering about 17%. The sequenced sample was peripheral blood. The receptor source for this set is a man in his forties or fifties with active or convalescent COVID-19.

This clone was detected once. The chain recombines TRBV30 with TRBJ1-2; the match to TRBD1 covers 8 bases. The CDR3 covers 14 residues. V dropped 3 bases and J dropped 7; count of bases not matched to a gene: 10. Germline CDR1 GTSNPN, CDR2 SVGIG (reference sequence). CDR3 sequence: CAWSSRDRIGGYTF. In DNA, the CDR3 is TGTGCCTGGAGCTCCCGGGACAGGATCGGTGGCTACACCTTC.

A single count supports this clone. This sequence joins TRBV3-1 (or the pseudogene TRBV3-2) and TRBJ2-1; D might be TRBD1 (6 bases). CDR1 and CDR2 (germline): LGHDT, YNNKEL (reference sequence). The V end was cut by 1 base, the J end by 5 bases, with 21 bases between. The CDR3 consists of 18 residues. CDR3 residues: CASSQGQRYPTGNNEQFF. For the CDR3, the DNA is TGTGCCAGCAGCCAAGGACAGCGCTATCCGACAGGAAACAATGAGCAGTTCTTC.

The CDR3 DNA reads TGTGCCAGCAGTGAGACAGGCTACTATGGCTACACCTTC. Translation gives CASSETGYYGYTF. This chain uses TRBV2 with TRBJ1-2, with D perhaps matching TRBD1 (6 bases). The length of the CDR3 is 13 residues. Trimming removed 3 bases from V and 3 bases from J, with 8 bases in between. Germline CDR1 SNHLY, CDR2 FYNNEI. Using reference TRBV2 and TRBJ1-2 for the parts outside the CDR3, the full variable domain is EPEVTQTPSHQVTQMGQEVILRCVPISNHLYFYWYRQILGQKVEFLVSFYNNEISEKSEIFDDQFSVERPDGSNFTLKIRSTKLEDSAMYFCASSETGYYGYTFGSGTRLTVV.

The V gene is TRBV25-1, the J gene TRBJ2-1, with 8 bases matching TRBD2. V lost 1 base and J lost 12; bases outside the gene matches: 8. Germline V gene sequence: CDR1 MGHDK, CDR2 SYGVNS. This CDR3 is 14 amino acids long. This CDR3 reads CASSEWGAGVLQFF. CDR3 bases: TGTGCCAGCAGTGAATGGGGAGCGGGAGTACTGCAGTTCTTC.

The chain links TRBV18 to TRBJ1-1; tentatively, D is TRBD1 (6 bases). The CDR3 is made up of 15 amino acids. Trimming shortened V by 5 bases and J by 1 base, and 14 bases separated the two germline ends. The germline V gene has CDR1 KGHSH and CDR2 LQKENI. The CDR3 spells CASSTDSSWNTEAFF. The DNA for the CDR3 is TGTGCCAGCTCAACGGACAGTTCTTGGAACACTGAAGCTTTCTTT. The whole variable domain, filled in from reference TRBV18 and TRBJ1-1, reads NAGVMQNPRHLVRRRGQEARLRCSPMKGHSHVYWYRQLPEEGLKFMVYLQKENIIDESGMPKERFSAEFPKEGPSILRIQQVVRGDSAAYFCASSTDSSWNTEAFFGQGTRLTVV.

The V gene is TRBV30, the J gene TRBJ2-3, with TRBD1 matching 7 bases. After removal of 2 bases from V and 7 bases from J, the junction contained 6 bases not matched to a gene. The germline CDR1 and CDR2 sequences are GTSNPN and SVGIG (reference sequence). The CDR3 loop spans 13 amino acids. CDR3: CAWSRIRGNTQYF. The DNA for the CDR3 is TGTGCCTGGAGTAGGATCAGGGGGAATACGCAGTATTTT.

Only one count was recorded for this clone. The DNA for the CDR3 is TGTGCCAGCAGCTTGGGCCTGACCAGGACCGGGGAGCTGTTTTTT. Amino acid sequence: CASSLGLTRTGELFF. This chain connects TRBV5-6 to TRBJ2-2; no reliable D call. The length of the CDR3 is 15 residues. The germline V and J ends were trimmed by 0 bases and 5 bases, with 11 bases remaining between them. The germline V gene encodes CDR1 SGHDT and CDR2 YYEEEE.

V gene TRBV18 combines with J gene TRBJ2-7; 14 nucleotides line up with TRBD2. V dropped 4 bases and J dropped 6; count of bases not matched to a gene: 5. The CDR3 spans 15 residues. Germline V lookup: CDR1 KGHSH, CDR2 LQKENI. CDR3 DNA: TGTGCCAGCTCACAAGACGGACTAGCGGGAGGCGAGCAGTACTTC. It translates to CASSQDGLAGGEQYF.

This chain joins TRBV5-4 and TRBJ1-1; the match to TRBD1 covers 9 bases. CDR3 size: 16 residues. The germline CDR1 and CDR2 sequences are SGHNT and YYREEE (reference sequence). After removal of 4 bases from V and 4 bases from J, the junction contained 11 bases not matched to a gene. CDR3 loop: CASSPGTGNGFTEAFF. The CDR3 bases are TGTGCCAGCAGCCCCGGGACAGGGAACGGCTTCACTGAAGCTTTCTTT.

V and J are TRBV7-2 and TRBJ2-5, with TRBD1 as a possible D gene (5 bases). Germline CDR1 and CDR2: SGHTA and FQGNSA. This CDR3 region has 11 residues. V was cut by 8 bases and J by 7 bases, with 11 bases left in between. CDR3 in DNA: TGTGCCAGCCGATTTAGGGGGACCCAGTACTTC. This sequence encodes CASRFRGTQYF.

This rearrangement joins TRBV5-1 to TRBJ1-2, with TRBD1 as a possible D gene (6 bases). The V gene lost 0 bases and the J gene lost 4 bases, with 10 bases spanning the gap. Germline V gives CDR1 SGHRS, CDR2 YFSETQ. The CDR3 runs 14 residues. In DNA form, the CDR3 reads TGCGCCAGCAGCTTGGAACCAGGGGCCTATGGCTACACCTTC. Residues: CASSLEPGAYGYTF.

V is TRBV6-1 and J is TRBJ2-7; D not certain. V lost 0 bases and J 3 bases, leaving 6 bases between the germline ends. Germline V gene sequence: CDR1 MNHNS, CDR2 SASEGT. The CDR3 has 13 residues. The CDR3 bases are TGTGCCAGCAGTGAAGCAGGAGTCTACGAGCAGTACTTC. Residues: CASSEAGVYEQYF.

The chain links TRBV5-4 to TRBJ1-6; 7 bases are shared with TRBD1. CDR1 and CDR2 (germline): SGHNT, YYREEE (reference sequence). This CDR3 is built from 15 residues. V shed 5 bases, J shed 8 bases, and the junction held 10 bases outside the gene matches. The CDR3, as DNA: TGTGCCAGCAGACCAGGGGGTATAGTGCATTCACCCCTCCACTTT. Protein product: CASRPGGIVHSPLHF.

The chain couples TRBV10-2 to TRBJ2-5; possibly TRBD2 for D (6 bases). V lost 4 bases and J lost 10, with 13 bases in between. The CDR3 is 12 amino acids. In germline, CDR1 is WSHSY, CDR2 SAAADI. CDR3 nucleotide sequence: TGCGCCAGCAGTGGGCTGAGGGGAGGCCAGTACTTC. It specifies CASSGLRGGQYF.

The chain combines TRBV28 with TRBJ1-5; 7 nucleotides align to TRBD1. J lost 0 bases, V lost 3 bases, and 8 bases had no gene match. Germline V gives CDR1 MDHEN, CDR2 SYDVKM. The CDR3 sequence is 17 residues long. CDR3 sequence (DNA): TGTGCCAGCAGTTTGCCCACAGGGGAATATAGCAATCAGCCCCAGCATTTT. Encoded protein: CASSLPTGEYSNQPQHF.

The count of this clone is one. DNA for the CDR3: TGTGCCAGCAGCTTACTAGCGGGAGGATACAATGAGCAGTTCTTC. Encoded protein: CASSLLAGGYNEQFF. The chain is built from TRBV7-2 and TRBJ2-1, with 11 bases identical to TRBD2. Trimming took 2 bases from V and 4 from J; bases not matched to a gene: 1. The CDR3 is made up of 15 amino acids. Germline lookup yields CDR1 SGHTA and CDR2 FQGNSA. The full variable domain, with the rest looked up from reference TRBV7-2 and TRBJ2-1, is GAGVSQSPSNKVTEKGKDVELRCDPISGHTALYWYRQSLGQGLEFLIYFQGNSAPDKSGLPSDRFSAERTGGSVSTLTIQRTQQEDSAVYLCASSLLAGGYNEQFFGPGTRLTVL.

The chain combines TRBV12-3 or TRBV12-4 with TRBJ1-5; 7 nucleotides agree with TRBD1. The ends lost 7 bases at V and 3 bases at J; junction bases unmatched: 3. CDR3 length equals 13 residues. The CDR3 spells CASTGGHNQPQHF. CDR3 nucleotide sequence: TGTGCCAGCACAGGGGGACACAATCAGCCCCAGCATTTT.

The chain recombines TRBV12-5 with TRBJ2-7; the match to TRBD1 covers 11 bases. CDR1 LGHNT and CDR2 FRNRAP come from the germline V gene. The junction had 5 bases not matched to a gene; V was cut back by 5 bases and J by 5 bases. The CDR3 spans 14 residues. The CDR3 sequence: CASGTGQGGHEQYF. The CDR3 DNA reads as TGTGCTAGTGGTACGGGACAGGGGGGCCACGAGCAGTACTTC.

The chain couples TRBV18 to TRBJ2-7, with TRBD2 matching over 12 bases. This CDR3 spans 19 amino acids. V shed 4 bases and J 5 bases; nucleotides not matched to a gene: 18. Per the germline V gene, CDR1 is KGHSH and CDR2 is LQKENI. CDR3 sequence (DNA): TGTGCCAGCTCACGGAGTGGGGCTAGCGGGAGGGCCCTATCCCACGAGCAGTACTTC. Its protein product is CASSRSGASGRALSHEQYF.

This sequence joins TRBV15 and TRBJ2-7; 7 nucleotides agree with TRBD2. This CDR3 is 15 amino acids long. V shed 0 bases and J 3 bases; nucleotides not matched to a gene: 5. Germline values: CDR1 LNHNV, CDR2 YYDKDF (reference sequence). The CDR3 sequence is CATSRDAGGGYEQYF. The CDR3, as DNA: TGTGCCACCAGCAGAGATGCGGGCGGGGGCTACGAGCAGTACTTC. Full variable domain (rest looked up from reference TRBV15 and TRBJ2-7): DAMVIQNPRYQVTQFGKPVTLSCSQTLNHNVMYWYQQKSSQAPKLLFHYYDKDFNNEADTPDNFQSRRPNTSFCFLDIRSPGLGDTAMYLCATSRDAGGGYEQYFGPGTRLTVT.

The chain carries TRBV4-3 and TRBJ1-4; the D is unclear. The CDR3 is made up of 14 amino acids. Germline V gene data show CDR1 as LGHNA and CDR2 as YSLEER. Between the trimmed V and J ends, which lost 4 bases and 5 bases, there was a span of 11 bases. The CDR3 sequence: CASSRDLGNEKLFF. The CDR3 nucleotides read TGCGCCAGCAGCCGTGACCTCGGGAATGAAAAACTGTTTTTT.

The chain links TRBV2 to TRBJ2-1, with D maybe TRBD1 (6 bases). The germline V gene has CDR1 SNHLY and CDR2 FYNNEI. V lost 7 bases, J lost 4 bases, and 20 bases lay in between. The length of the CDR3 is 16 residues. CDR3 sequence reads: CASISPGQRQYNEQFF. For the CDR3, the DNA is TGTGCCAGCATTAGCCCCGGACAGAGGCAATACAATGAGCAGTTCTTC. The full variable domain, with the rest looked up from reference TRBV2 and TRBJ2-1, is EPEVTQTPSHQVTQMGQEVILRCVPISNHLYFYWYRQILGQKVEFLVSFYNNEISEKSEIFDDQFSVERPDGSNFTLKIRSTKLEDSAMYFCASISPGQRQYNEQFFGPGTRLTVL.

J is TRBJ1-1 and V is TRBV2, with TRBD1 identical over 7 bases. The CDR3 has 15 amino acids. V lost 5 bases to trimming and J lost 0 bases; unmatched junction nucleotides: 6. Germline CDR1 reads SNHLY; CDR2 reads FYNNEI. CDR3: CASSSQGGLNTEAFF. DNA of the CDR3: TGTGCCAGCAGTAGTCAGGGGGGTCTGAACACTGAAGCTTTCTTT.

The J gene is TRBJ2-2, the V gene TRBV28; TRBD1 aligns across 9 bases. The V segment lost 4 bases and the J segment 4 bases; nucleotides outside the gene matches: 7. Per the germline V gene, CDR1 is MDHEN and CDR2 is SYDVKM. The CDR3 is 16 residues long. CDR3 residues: CASSSAGTGPTGELFF. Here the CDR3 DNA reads TGTGCCAGCAGTTCCGCCGGGACAGGGCCCACCGGGGAGCTGTTTTTT.

The CDR3 nucleotides are TGTGCCAGCAGTGATGAGTTACTAGCCAAAAACATTCAGTACTTC. The encoded protein is CASSDELLAKNIQYF. The genes are TRBV2 and TRBJ2-4; D is ambiguous. Trimming shortened V by 3 bases and J by 0 bases, and 9 bases separated the two germline ends. Germline V gene lookup returns CDR1 SNHLY and CDR2 FYNNEI. This CDR3 has 15 amino acids.

CDR3: CASSQDLEGTEAFF. The CDR3 DNA reads TGTGCCAGCAGCCAAGATCTTGAGGGTACTGAAGCTTTCTTT. This chain joins TRBV3-1 (or the pseudogene TRBV3-2) and TRBJ1-1; no reliable D call. Germline V gene lookup returns CDR1 LGHDT and CDR2 YNNKEL (reference sequence). V was clipped by 0 bases and J by 5 bases, with 10 bases between them. The length of the CDR3 is 14 residues.

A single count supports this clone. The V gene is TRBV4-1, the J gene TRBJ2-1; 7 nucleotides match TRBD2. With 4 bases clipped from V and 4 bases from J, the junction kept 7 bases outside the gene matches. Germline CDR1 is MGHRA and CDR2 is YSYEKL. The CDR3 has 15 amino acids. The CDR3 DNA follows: TGCGCCAGCAGCCCTCCCGGGGGAGGGTACAATGAGCAGTTCTTC. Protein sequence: CASSPPGGGYNEQFF.

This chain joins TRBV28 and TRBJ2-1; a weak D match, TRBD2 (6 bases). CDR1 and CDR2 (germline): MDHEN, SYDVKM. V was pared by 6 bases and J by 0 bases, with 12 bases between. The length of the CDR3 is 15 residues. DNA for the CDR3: TGTGCCAGCAGGGGGGGATCTGGCTCCTACAATGAGCAGTTCTTC. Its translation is CASRGGSGSYNEQFF.

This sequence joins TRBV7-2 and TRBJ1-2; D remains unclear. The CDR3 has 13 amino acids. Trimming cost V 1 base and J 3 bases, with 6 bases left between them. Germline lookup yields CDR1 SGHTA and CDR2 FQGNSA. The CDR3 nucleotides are TGTGCCAGCAGCTTAGAAAGAGACTATGGCTACACCTTC. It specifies CASSLERDYGYTF.

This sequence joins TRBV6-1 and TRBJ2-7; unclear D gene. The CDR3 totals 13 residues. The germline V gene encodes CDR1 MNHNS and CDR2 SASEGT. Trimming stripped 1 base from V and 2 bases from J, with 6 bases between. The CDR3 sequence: CASSEGDTYEQYF. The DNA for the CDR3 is TGTGCCAGCAGTGAAGGAGACACCTACGAGCAGTACTTC.